Below, 24 T cell receptor beta chains from the same sample are listed, as sequenced in a study of blood T cell repertoires in COVID-19. Assay used: immunoSEQ multiplex PCR; TCRdb lists only in-frame clones, some missing. Of roughly 30,000 clones detected, 70% to 90% appear once; the ten largest clones hold about 9.4%. The specimen sequenced was peripheral blood. These receptor sequences come from a human donor in a cohort sampled during active COVID-19.

The J gene is TRBJ1-1, the V gene TRBV6-5; possibly TRBD1 for D (5 bases). The CDR3 is made up of 15 amino acids. V was shortened by 1 base and J by 2 bases, with 11 bases between the two germline ends. Germline V gene data show CDR1 as MNHEY and CDR2 as SVGAGI. CDR3 residues: CASSYWEGANTEAFF. DNA for the CDR3: TGTGCCAGCAGTTACTGGGAAGGGGCAAACACTGAAGCTTTCTTT.

The V and J genes are TRBV6-4 and TRBJ1-1; a possible D gene is TRBD1 (5 bases). V was cut by 6 bases and J by 0 bases, with 11 bases left in between. The CDR3 has 14 residues. CDR1 MRHNA and CDR2 SNTAGT come from the germline V gene. CDR3 amino acids: CASSSTGLNTEAFF. The CDR3 DNA reads as TGTGCCAGCAGCTCTACAGGCCTGAACACTGAAGCTTTCTTT.

This clone was counted once. The chain uses TRBV11-1 and TRBJ1-2; possibly TRBD1 for D (6 bases). CDR1 and CDR2 from the germline V gene are SGHAT and FQDESV (reference sequence). The V end lost 5 bases, the J end lost 0 bases, and 13 bases lay between the germline ends. The CDR3 length is 15 residues. This CDR3 is CASSPNRETNYGYTF. Written as DNA, the CDR3 is TGTGCCAGCAGCCCAAACAGGGAGACTAACTATGGCTACACCTTC.

J is TRBJ1-1 and V is TRBV7-9, with D unclear. The CDR3 loop spans 12 amino acids. Germline assignment: CDR1 SEHNR and CDR2 FQNEAQ (reference sequence). V was shortened by 2 bases and J by 5 bases, with 6 bases between the two germline ends. DNA of the CDR3: TGTGCCAGCAGCTTAAGGGAGACTGAAGCTTTCTTT. This codes for CASSLRETEAFF. The entire variable domain, with the rest obtained from reference TRBV7-9 and TRBJ1-1, is as follows: DTGVSQNPRHKITKRGQNVTFRCDPISEHNRLYWYRQTLGQGPEFLTYFQNEAQLEKSRLLSDRFSAERPKGSFSTLEIQRTEQGDSAMYLCASSLRETEAFFGQGTRLTVV.

This sequence joins TRBV7-9 and TRBJ1-5; 9 nucleotides line up with TRBD1. Germline V CDR1 and CDR2: SEHNR, FQNEAQ (reference sequence). The J segment lost 1 base and the V segment lost 1 base, leaving 5 bases of the junction unmatched. The CDR3 has 17 amino acids. CDR3 amino acids: CASSLVPDRGSNQPQHF. In DNA, the CDR3 is TGTGCCAGCAGCTTAGTTCCCGACAGGGGGAGCAATCAGCCCCAGCATTTT. The full variable domain, completed using reference TRBV7-9 and TRBJ1-5, is DTGVSQNPRHKITKRGQNVTFRCDPISEHNRLYWYRQTLGQGPEFLTYFQNEAQLEKSRLLSDRFSAERPKGSFSTLEIQRTEQGDSAMYLCASSLVPDRGSNQPQHFGDGTRLSIL.

The V and J genes are TRBV12-3 or TRBV12-4 and TRBJ2-1; D is perhaps TRBD2 (5 bases). The CDR3 covers 13 residues. The V end lost 6 bases, the J end lost 6 bases, and 12 bases lay between the germline ends. CDR3 amino acids: CASRSGLANEQFF. CDR3 bases: TGTGCCAGCAGATCTGGACTCGCCAATGAGCAGTTCTTC.

A single count supports this clone. The V gene is TRBV6-5, the J gene TRBJ1-1; no clear D. With 2 bases removed from V and 6 bases from J, the gap between germline ends came to 16 bases. The germline CDR1 and CDR2 sequences are MNHEY and SVGAGI. This CDR3 has 15 amino acids. CDR3 region: CASSYLGRKGAEAFF. CDR3 DNA sequence: TGTGCCAGCAGTTACCTTGGGAGAAAGGGCGCTGAAGCTTTCTTT.

The V gene is TRBV6-5, the J gene TRBJ2-5; 9 bases match TRBD2. Germline CDR1 and CDR2: MNHEY and SVGAGI. CDR3 length: 16 residues. With 3 bases clipped from V and 3 bases from J, the junction kept 8 bases outside the gene matches. The CDR3 DNA follows: TGTGCCAGCAGTTATGGTAGCGGGGGCTATAAAGAGACCCAGTACTTC. Residues: CASSYGSGGYKETQYF.

This sequence joins TRBV14 and TRBJ2-2, with TRBD1 identical over 9 bases. Germline lookup yields CDR1 SGHDN and CDR2 FVKESK. Trimming removed 4 bases from V and 6 bases from J; junction bases left unmatched: 3. The CDR3 has 14 amino acids. The CDR3 DNA is TGTGCCAGCAGCCCCCGGACAGGGGCCGGGGAGCTGTTTTTT. Its protein is CASSPRTGAGELFF.

The V call is TRBV30, the J call TRBJ1-5; TRBD1 matches 7 bases. V dropped 3 bases and J dropped 5; count of bases not matched to a gene: 4. The CDR3 extends over 13 amino acids. The germline V gene encodes CDR1 GTSNPN and CDR2 SVGIG (reference sequence). In DNA, the CDR3 is TGTGCCTGGAGCGTAACAGGGGATCAGCCCCAGCATTTT. The encoded protein is CAWSVTGDQPQHF.

The chain uses TRBV3-1 (or the pseudogene TRBV3-2) and TRBJ2-7, with 8 bases aligning to TRBD2. Unmatched junction bases numbered 5, after V lost 1 base and J lost 3 bases. Per germline, CDR1 LGHDT and CDR2 YNNKEL (reference sequence). The CDR3 extends over 15 amino acids. The CDR3 sequence: CASSQAGGGFYEQYF. As DNA, the CDR3 is TGTGCCAGCAGCCAAGCGGGCGGGGGGTTCTACGAGCAGTACTTC.

The V and J genes are TRBV18 and TRBJ1-2; D gene unclear. Germline CDR1 reads KGHSH; CDR2 reads LQKENI. The CDR3 sequence is 15 residues long. V was clipped by 3 bases and J by 1 base, with 12 bases between them. CDR3 loop: CASSPEVRSNYGYTF. The CDR3 region has the DNA TGTGCCAGCTCACCGGAGGTCAGGAGTAACTATGGCTACACCTTC.

The chain has TRBV11-2 and TRBJ2-5; possible D gene TRBD2, 5 bases. The CDR3 spans 14 residues. Germline-derived CDR1 and CDR2 are SGHAT and FQNNGV. The ends were cut back, 7 bases at V and 2 bases at J, with 14 bases in the middle. The CDR3 reads CASTINSGQETQYF. In nucleotides, the CDR3 is TGTGCCAGCACCATAAACTCGGGACAAGAGACCCAGTACTTC.

The table lists this clone with a count of one. V usage is TRBV5-6 and J usage is TRBJ2-1, with D possibly being TRBD1 (6 bases). Germline-derived CDR1 and CDR2 are SGHDT and YYEEEE. The CDR3 covers 14 residues. V lost 2 bases and J lost 6, with 12 bases in between. CDR3 nucleotide sequence: TGTGCCAGCAGCTTCCGGGACACTCGCAATGAGCAGTTCTTC. Residues: CASSFRDTRNEQFF. Complete variable domain (other parts from reference TRBV5-6 and TRBJ2-1): DAGVTQSPTHLIKTRGQQVTLRCSPKSGHDTVSWYQQALGQGPQFIFQYYEEEERQRGNFPDRFSGHQFPNYSSELNVNALLLGDSALYLCASSFRDTRNEQFFGPGTRLTVL.

This chain connects TRBV9 to TRBJ2-1; D might be TRBD2 (5 bases). CDR3 length: 14 residues. The V gene's germline CDR1 is SGDLS and CDR2 YYNGEE. The germline V and J ends were trimmed by 2 bases and 5 bases, with 11 bases remaining between them. The CDR3 loop is CASSVLGVNNEQFF. The CDR3 nucleotides read TGTGCCAGCAGCGTTTTGGGAGTCAACAATGAGCAGTTCTTC.

The rearrangement joins TRBV19 to TRBJ2-1, with 12 bases identical to TRBD2. Germline values: CDR1 LNHDA, CDR2 SQIVND (reference sequence). V was clipped by 6 bases and J by 7 bases; unmatched bases: 10. The CDR3 is 16 residues long. The CDR3 DNA is TGTGCCAGTAGCCTAGCGGGGGGGCCGGCGGAAAATGAGCAGTTCTTC. It translates to CASSLAGGPAENEQFF.

This clone was seen once. The CDR3 DNA follows: TGTGCCAGCAGCCAAGGACAGGGGGGGACTGAAGCTTTCTTT. Its protein is CASSQGQGGTEAFF. The chain combines TRBV3-1 (or the pseudogene TRBV3-2) with TRBJ1-1; 9 bases match TRBD1. V shed 1 base and J 5 bases; nucleotides not matched to a gene: 2. This CDR3 spans 14 amino acids. The germline gives CDR1 LGHDT, CDR2 YNNKEL (reference sequence).

This chain links TRBV19 with TRBJ1-3, with D tentatively TRBD1 (6 bases). The CDR3 spans 15 residues. Deletions cut 5 bases from V and 2 bases from J, with 13 bases between. Germline CDR1 and CDR2: LNHDA and SQIVND (reference sequence). The CDR3 spells CASSFPGTPGNTIYF. For the CDR3, the DNA is TGTGCCAGTAGTTTCCCCGGGACACCTGGAAACACCATATATTTT.

The V call is TRBV5-1, the J call TRBJ2-1; 7 bases line up with TRBD2. The V segment lost 5 bases and the J segment 5 bases; nucleotides outside the gene matches: 1. The CDR3 consists of 12 residues. The germline V gene encodes CDR1 SGHRS and CDR2 YFSETQ. CDR3 bases: TGCGCCAGCAGGGGGGGGAACAATGAGCAGTTCTTC. It yields the protein CASRGGNNEQFF.

This sequence joins TRBV11-2 and TRBJ2-7, with D possibly matching TRBD2 (6 bases). Germline lookup yields CDR1 SGHAT and CDR2 FQNNGV. This CDR3 region has 13 residues. The V end was cut by 3 bases, the J end by 7 bases, with 13 bases between. CDR3 protein: CASSFTGAGEQYF. CDR3 nucleotides: TGTGCCAGCAGCTTCACGGGAGCCGGTGAGCAGTACTTC.

The chain is built from TRBV6-5 and TRBJ1-5; D unclear. Trimming cost V 0 bases and J 4 bases, with 13 bases left between them. The CDR3 runs to 16 residues. Germline V gene data show CDR1 as MNHEY and CDR2 as SVGAGI. The CDR3 loop reads CASSYSTRRENQPQHF. The DNA of the CDR3 is TGTGCCAGCAGTTACTCGACAAGGCGCGAAAATCAGCCCCAGCATTTT.

The chain has TRBV5-5 and TRBJ1-2, with 7 positions matching TRBD1. Germline CDR1 is SGHKS and CDR2 is YYEKEE (reference sequence). Unmatched junction bases numbered 7, after V lost 3 bases and J lost 2 bases. CDR3 length: 15 amino acids. The CDR3 here is CASSSTSTGNYGYTF. The CDR3 nucleotides read TGTGCCAGCAGCTCCACATCGACAGGGAACTATGGCTACACCTTC.

This clone is large (0.1 to 1%). The rearrangement links TRBV6-6 to TRBJ1-1, with D perhaps TRBD1 (6 bases). The germline V gene has CDR1 MNHNY and CDR2 SVGAGI (reference sequence). V lost 0 bases and J 1 base, leaving 9 bases between the germline ends. The CDR3 runs to 15 residues. CDR3 nucleotide sequence: TGTGCCAGCAGTTACTCGTTACAGGGGAACACTGAAGCTTTCTTT. This gives the protein CASSYSLQGNTEAFF.

The rearrangement joins TRBV6-1 to TRBJ2-7, with D possibly matching TRBD1 (6 bases). Germline values: CDR1 MNHNS, CDR2 SASEGT. The CDR3 covers 15 residues. The V gene lost 3 bases and the J gene lost 4 bases, with 16 bases spanning the gap. The CDR3, as DNA: TGTGCCAGCAGTGACCCTTCCAGGGGTACTTACGAGCAGTACTTC. Amino acid sequence: CASSDPSRGTYEQYF.